The rows below give T cell receptor beta chains drawn from one sample of a study of T cells in Graves' hyperthyroidism and ophthalmopathy. MiXCR, run by TCRdb on the multiplex PCR reads, gives a single entry per CDR3 protein. The sample has 450,000 to 650,000 distinct CDR3 sequences, around 20% seen once. Sequencing was done on a sample of blood. These TCRs come from a man aged 18-30 years with Graves' hyperthyroidism. The CDR3 runs from the conserved cysteine through the conserved F or W. Each record gives: clone size, D gene, V gene, J gene, CDR3 DNA, CDR3 protein. A D gene is named only where the DNA matches it firmly. Size is stated for part of the rows, as once, few or many counts, or as a class when the clone is expanded.

abundance: .
d_gene: .
v_gene: TRBV4-1
j_gene: TRBJ1-5
CDR3nt: TGCGCCAGCAGCCAAGACCCGGGGGGAAGCAATCAGCCCCAGCATTTT
CDR3aa: CASSQDPGGSNQPQHF

abundance: many
d_gene: .
v_gene: TRBV12-3/TRBV12-4
j_gene: TRBJ1-1
CDR3nt: TGTGCCAGCAGTTTATCTTATGGGACTGAAGCTTTCTTT
CDR3aa: CASSLSYGTEAFF

abundance: .
d_gene: .
v_gene: TRBV24-1
j_gene: TRBJ2-5
CDR3nt: TGTGCCACCAGTGATCCCGAGGGACTTGGAGAGACCCAGTACTTC
CDR3aa: CATSDPEGLGETQYF

abundance: .
d_gene: .
v_gene: TRBV12-5
j_gene: TRBJ1-1
CDR3nt: TGTGCTAGTGGCCAGGACTGGGCTGAAGCTTTCTTT
CDR3aa: CASGQDWAEAFF

abundance: many
d_gene: .
v_gene: TRBV7-9
j_gene: TRBJ1-1
CDR3nt: TGTGCCAGCAAGGTACCAGAGTCGAAGGGTGAAGCTTTCTTT
CDR3aa: CASKVPESKGEAFF

abundance: .
d_gene: TRBD1
v_gene: TRBV5-1
j_gene: TRBJ1-3
CDR3nt: TGCGCCAGCAGCTTGGACAGGGGGGCCGGAAACACCATATATTTT
CDR3aa: CASSLDRGAGNTIYF

abundance: many
d_gene: TRBD1
v_gene: TRBV6-1
j_gene: TRBJ2-2
CDR3nt: TGTGCCAGCAGTACCCACAGGGGTTGGGCCGGGGAGCTGTTTTTT
CDR3aa: CASSTHRGWAGELFF

abundance: many
d_gene: .
v_gene: TRBV6-5
j_gene: TRBJ1-5
CDR3nt: TGTGCCAGCCGCAGTAGGCGTGGGGGGGCGAGGAGCAATCAGCCCCAGCATTTT
CDR3aa: CASRSRRGGARSNQPQHF

abundance: many
d_gene: .
v_gene: TRBV28
j_gene: TRBJ1-1
CDR3nt: TGTGCCAGCAGTGCATACGGGACGGCGAACACTGAAGCTTTCTTT
CDR3aa: CASSAYGTANTEAFF

abundance: many
d_gene: TRBD1
v_gene: TRBV30
j_gene: TRBJ1-2
CDR3nt: TGTGCCTGGAACAGGGGGCTTGGCTACACCTTC
CDR3aa: CAWNRGLGYTF

abundance: few
d_gene: .
v_gene: TRBV19
j_gene: TRBJ2-7
CDR3nt: TGTGCCACCACGGACGGTTCCTACGAGCAGTACTTC
CDR3aa: CATTDGSYEQYF

abundance: many
d_gene: TRBD1
v_gene: TRBV24-1
j_gene: TRBJ2-2
CDR3nt: TGTGCCACCAGTGATTTGCCCCGCCTGGGACAGGGAGGGCTCGGGGAGCTGTTTTTT
CDR3aa: CATSDLPRLGQGGLGELFF

abundance: many
d_gene: TRBD1
v_gene: TRBV5-4
j_gene: TRBJ2-7
CDR3nt: TGTGCCAGCAGCTTAAATACAGGGGACGAGCAGTACTTC
CDR3aa: CASSLNTGDEQYF

abundance: many
d_gene: TRBD1
v_gene: TRBV15
j_gene: TRBJ2-7
CDR3nt: TGTGCCACCAGCAGAGAAGGGACAGGGTGCCCTTGTTCCTACGAGCAGTACTTC
CDR3aa: CATSREGTGCPCSYEQYF

abundance: many
d_gene: TRBD1
v_gene: TRBV20-1
j_gene: TRBJ2-5
CDR3nt: TGCATTACCGGGACAGGAGAAGGGACCCAGTACTTC
CDR3aa: CITGTGEGTQYF

abundance: many
d_gene: .
v_gene: TRBV5-1
j_gene: TRBJ1-1
CDR3nt: TGCGCCAGCAGCTATCGGGAAGGGCTCACTGAAGCTTTCTTT
CDR3aa: CASSYREGLTEAFF

abundance: many
d_gene: .
v_gene: TRBV9
j_gene: TRBJ2-5
CDR3nt: TGTGCCAGCAGCGTAGGTGTCTTCCAGCAAGAGACCCAGTACTTC
CDR3aa: CASSVGVFQQETQYF

abundance: .
d_gene: .
v_gene: TRBV19
j_gene: TRBJ1-1
CDR3nt: TGTGGCAGGACAGCCGAACACCGAGTGAACACTGAAGCTTTCTTT
CDR3aa: CGRTAEHRVNTEAFF

abundance: .
d_gene: .
v_gene: TRBV28
j_gene: TRBJ2-7
CDR3nt: TGTGCCAGCAGTTTACTAATCTTGGGGTACGAGCAGTACTTC
CDR3aa: CASSLLILGYEQYF

abundance: many
d_gene: TRBD1
v_gene: TRBV6-5
j_gene: TRBJ1-3
CDR3nt: TGTGCCAGCAGTTACTCGGGACAGGGGTCTGGAAACACCATATATTTT
CDR3aa: CASSYSGQGSGNTIYF

abundance: many
d_gene: TRBD2
v_gene: TRBV7-2
j_gene: TRBJ2-7
CDR3nt: TGTGCCAGCAGCTGGTCCGGGACTAGCGCCTACGAGCAGTACTTC
CDR3aa: CASSWSGTSAYEQYF

abundance: .
d_gene: .
v_gene: TRBV11-3
j_gene: TRBJ2-2
CDR3nt: TGTGCCAGCAGCTCTGATCCCGGGGAGCTGTTTTTT
CDR3aa: CASSSDPGELFF

abundance: .
d_gene: TRBD1
v_gene: TRBV6-5
j_gene: TRBJ1-1
CDR3nt: TGTGCCAGCAATTTGGGACAGGGGGCAGGTACTGAAGCTTTCTTT
CDR3aa: CASNLGQGAGTEAFF

abundance: few
d_gene: TRBD1
v_gene: TRBV5-1
j_gene: TRBJ2-4
CDR3nt: TGCGCCAGCAGTTCGGGACAGGGGGCAAACATTAAGTACTTC
CDR3aa: CASSSGQGANIKYF

abundance: many
d_gene: .
v_gene: TRBV11-2
j_gene: TRBJ2-7
CDR3nt: TGTGCCAGCAGCCGCGCACAGGGAGAAATGTACGAGCAGTACTTC
CDR3aa: CASSRAQGEMYEQYF

abundance: few
d_gene: TRBD1
v_gene: TRBV11-2
j_gene: TRBJ2-5
CDR3nt: TGTGCCAGCAGCTACACCGTAGGGACAGCCGAGACCCAGTACTTC
CDR3aa: CASSYTVGTAETQYF

abundance: many
d_gene: .
v_gene: TRBV12-3/TRBV12-4
j_gene: TRBJ1-1
CDR3nt: TGTGCCAGCAGTTCAAGGAACACTGAAGCTTTCTTT
CDR3aa: CASSSRNTEAFF

abundance: many
d_gene: .
v_gene: TRBV12-3/TRBV12-4
j_gene: TRBJ1-3
CDR3nt: TGTGCCAGCAGTTTAGTAGGGGCTGGAAACACCATATATTTT
CDR3aa: CASSLVGAGNTIYF

abundance: many
d_gene: .
v_gene: TRBV6-5
j_gene: TRBJ1-1
CDR3nt: TGTGCCAGCAGTTACCAGGTTGGGACTGAAGCTTTCTTT
CDR3aa: CASSYQVGTEAFF

abundance: few
d_gene: .
v_gene: TRBV2
j_gene: TRBJ1-5
CDR3nt: TGTGCCAGCAGTCTCAGGGCCCAGCCCCAGCATTTT
CDR3aa: CASSLRAQPQHF

abundance: many
d_gene: .
v_gene: TRBV11-1
j_gene: TRBJ1-1
CDR3nt: TGTGCCAGCAGCTTAGACCCCAGGGCTTCCATGAACACTGAAGCTTTCTTT
CDR3aa: CASSLDPRASMNTEAFF

abundance: .
d_gene: .
v_gene: TRBV9
j_gene: TRBJ1-3
CDR3nt: TGTGCCAGCGGGGACGGCTCTGGAAACACCATATATTTT
CDR3aa: CASGDGSGNTIYF

abundance: many
d_gene: TRBD1
v_gene: TRBV6-1
j_gene: TRBJ1-6
CDR3nt: TGTGCCAGCAGCACCCGGACAGGGGGTAATTCACCCCTCCACTTT
CDR3aa: CASSTRTGGNSPLHF